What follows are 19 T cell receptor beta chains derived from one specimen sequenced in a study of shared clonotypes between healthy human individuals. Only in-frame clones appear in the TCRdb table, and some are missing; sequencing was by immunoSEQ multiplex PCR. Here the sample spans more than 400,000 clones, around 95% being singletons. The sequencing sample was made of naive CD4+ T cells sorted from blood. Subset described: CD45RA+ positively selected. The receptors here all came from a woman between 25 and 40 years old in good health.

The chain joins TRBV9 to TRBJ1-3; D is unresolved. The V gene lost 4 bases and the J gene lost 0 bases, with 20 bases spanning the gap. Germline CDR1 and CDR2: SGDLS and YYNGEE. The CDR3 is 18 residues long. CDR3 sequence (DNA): TGTGCCAGCAGCCCGAGCCCCCCGGGGAGGCTCTCTGGAAACACCATATATTTT. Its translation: CASSPSPPGRLSGNTIYF. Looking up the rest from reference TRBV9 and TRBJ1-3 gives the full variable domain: DSGVTQTPKHLITATGQRVTLRCSPRSGDLSVYWYQQSLDQGLQFLIQYYNGEERAKGNILERFSAQQFPDLHSELNLSSLELGDSALYFCASSPSPPGRLSGNTIYFGEGSWLTVV.

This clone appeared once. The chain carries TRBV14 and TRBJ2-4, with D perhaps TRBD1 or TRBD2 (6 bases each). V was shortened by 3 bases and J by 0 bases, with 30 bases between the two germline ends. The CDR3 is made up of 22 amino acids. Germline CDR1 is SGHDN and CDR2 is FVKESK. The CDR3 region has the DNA TGTGCCAGCAGCCAGCCCACTGGGGTAATTGGGGGGCCACCCGTAGCCAAAAACATTCAGTACTTC. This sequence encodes CASSQPTGVIGGPPVAKNIQYF. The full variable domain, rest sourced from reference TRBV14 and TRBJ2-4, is EAGVTQFPSHSVIEKGQTVTLRCDPISGHDNLYWYRRVMGKEIKFLLHFVKESKQDESGMPNNRFLAERTGGTYSTLKVQPAELEDSGVYFCASSQPTGVIGGPPVAKNIQYFGAGTRLSVL.

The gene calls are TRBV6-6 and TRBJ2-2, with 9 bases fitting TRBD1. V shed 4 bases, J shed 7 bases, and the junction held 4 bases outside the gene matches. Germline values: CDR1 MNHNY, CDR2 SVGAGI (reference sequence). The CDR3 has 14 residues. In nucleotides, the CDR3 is TGTGCCAGCAGTTCGACAGGGGGTGACGGGGAGCTGTTTTTT. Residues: CASSSTGGDGELFF.

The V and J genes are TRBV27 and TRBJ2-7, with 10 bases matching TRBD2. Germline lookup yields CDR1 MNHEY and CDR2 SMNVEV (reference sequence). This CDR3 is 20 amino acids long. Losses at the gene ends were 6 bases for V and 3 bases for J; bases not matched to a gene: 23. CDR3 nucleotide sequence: TGTGCCAGCAGCCACCTCGGGCTAGCGGGAGTTCGTGGGGACTTCTACGAGCAGTACTTC. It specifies CASSHLGLAGVRGDFYEQYF.

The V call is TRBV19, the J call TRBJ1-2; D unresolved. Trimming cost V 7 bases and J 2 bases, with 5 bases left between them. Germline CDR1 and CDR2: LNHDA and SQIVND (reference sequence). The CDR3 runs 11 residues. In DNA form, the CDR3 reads TGTGCCAGTACTACCAACTATGGCTACACCTTC. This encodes CASTTNYGYTF.

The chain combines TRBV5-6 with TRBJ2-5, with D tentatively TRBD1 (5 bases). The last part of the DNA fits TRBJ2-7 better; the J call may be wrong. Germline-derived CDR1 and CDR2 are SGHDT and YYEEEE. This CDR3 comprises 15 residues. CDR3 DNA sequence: TGTGCCAGCAGCTTCTTACAGGTGACCCCCTACGAGCAGTACTTC. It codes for CASSFLQVTPYEQYF.

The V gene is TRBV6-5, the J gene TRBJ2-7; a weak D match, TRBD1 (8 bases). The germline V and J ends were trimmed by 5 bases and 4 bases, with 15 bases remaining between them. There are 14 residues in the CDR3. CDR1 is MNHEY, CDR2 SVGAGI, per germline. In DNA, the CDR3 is TGTGCCAGCAGTACCGGACAGGGAGGGTACGAGCAGTACTTC. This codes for CASSTGQGGYEQYF.

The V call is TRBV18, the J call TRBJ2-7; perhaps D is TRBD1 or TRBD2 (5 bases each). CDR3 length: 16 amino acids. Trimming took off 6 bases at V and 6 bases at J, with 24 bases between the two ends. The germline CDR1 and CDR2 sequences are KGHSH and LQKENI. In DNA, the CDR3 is TGTGCCAGCTCGCCCACCGGGACCGCCGTGTATGGCGAGCAGTACTTC. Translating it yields CASSPTGTAVYGEQYF.

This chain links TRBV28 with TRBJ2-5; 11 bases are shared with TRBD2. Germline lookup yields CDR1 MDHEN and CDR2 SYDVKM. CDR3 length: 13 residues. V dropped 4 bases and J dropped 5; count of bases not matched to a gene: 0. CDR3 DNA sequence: TGTGCCAGCAGTTCTAGCGGGAGGGAGACCCAGTACTTC. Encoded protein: CASSSSGRETQYF.

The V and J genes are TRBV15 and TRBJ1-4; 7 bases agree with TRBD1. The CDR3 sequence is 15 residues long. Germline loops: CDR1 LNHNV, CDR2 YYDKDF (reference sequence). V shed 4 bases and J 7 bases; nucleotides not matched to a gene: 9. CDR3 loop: CATSNTVQGVEKLFF. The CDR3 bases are TGTGCCACCAGCAACACCGTCCAGGGGGTTGAAAAACTGTTTTTT.

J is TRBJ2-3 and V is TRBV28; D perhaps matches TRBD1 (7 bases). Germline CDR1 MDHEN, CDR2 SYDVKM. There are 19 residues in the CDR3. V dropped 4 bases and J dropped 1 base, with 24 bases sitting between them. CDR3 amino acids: CASSSTINRGGPGTDTQYF. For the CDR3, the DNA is TGTGCCAGCAGTTCGACGATCAACAGGGGAGGACCTGGCACAGATACGCAGTATTTT. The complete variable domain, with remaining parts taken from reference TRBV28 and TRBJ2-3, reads DVKVTQSSRYLVKRTGEKVFLECVQDMDHENMFWYRQDPGLGLRLIYFSYDVKMKEKGDIPEGYSVSREKKERFSLILESASTNQTSMYLCASSSTINRGGPGTDTQYFGPGTRLTVL.

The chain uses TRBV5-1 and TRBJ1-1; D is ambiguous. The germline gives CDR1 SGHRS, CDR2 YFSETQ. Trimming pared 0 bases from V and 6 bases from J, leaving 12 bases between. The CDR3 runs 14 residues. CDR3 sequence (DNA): TGCGCCAGCAGCTTGGGCCCGGGAAAGGCTGAAGCTTTCTTT. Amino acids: CASSLGPGKAEAFF. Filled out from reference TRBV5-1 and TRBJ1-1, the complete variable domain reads KAGVTQTPRYLIKTRGQQVTLSCSPISGHRSVSWYQQTPGQGLQFLFEYFSETQRNKGNFPGRFSGRQFSNSRSEMNVSTLELGDSALYLCASSLGPGKAEAFFGQGTRLTVV.

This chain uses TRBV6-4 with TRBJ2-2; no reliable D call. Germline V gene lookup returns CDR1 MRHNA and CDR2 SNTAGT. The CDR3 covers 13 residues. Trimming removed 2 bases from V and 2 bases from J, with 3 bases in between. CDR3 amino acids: CASSDANTGELFF. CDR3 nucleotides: TGTGCCAGCAGTGACGCCAACACCGGGGAGCTGTTTTTT.

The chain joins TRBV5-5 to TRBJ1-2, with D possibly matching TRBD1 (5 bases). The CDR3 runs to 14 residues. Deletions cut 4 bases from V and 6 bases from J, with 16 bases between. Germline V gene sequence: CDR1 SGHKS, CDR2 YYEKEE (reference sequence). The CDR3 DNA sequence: TGTGCCAGCAGCAGGTTATTAACAGGAGATGGCTACACCTTC. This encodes CASSRLLTGDGYTF.

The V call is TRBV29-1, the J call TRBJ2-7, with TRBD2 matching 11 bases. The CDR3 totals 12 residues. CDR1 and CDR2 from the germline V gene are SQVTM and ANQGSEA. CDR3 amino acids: CSVGTSGYEQYF. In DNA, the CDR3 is TGCAGTGTCGGGACTAGCGGCTACGAGCAGTACTTC.

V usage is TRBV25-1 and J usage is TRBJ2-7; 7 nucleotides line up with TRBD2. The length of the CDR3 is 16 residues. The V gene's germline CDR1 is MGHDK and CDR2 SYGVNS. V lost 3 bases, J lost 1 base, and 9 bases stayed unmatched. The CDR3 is CASSEGGGVVSYEQYF. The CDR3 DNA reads TGTGCCAGCAGTGAGGGCGGGGGAGTCGTTTCCTACGAGCAGTACTTC.

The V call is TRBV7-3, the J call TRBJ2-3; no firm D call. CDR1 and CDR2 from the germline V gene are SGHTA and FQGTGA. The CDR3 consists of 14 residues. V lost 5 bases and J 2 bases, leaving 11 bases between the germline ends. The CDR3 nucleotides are TGTGCCAGCAGCCCCCAGCGAGACACAGATACGCAGTATTTT. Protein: CASSPQRDTDTQYF.

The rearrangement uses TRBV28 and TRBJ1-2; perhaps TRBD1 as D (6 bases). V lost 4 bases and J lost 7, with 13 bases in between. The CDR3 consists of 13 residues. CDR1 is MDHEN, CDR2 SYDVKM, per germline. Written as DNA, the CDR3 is TGTGCCAGCAGTTGGACAGCCCCCGGTGGCTACACCTTC. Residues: CASSWTAPGGYTF.

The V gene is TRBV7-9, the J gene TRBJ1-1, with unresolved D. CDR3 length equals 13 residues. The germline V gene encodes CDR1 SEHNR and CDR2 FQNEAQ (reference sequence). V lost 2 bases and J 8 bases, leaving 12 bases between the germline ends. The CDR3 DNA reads TGTGCCAGCAGCTTAATGAGGGAGAACGAAGCTTTCTTT. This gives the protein CASSLMRENEAFF.